Shown below are 2 T cell receptor beta chains from a single sample sequenced in a study of T cell responses to AZD1222 COVID-19 vaccine. Using immunoSEQ multiplex PCR, the repertoire was profiled, and TCRdb retains in-frame clones only, with some absent. The sample has 150,000 to 180,000 clones; around 90% are singletons. The sample in question was peripheral blood, obtained on day 0 of AZD1222 vaccination. The source of these receptors is an adult in good health.

V gene TRBV9 combines with J gene TRBJ2-1; D is undetermined. CDR3 size: 16 residues. Trimming took 0 bases from V and 0 from J, leaving 10 bases between them. In germline, CDR1 is SGDLS, CDR2 YYNGEE. CDR3 nucleotides: TGTGCCAGCAGCGTAGAGGCAGCCTACTCCTACAATGAGCAGTTCTTC. Its translation: CASSVEAAYSYNEQFF.

The chain combines TRBV5-6 with TRBJ1-1; maybe TRBD1 (6 bases). In germline, CDR1 is SGHDT, CDR2 YYEEEE. CDR3 size: 15 residues. Trimming removed 2 bases from V and 4 bases from J, with 15 bases in between. The CDR3 sequence is CASSFWGLGGTEAFF. CDR3 coding DNA: TGTGCCAGCAGCTTCTGGGGGCTGGGGGGCACTGAAGCTTTCTTT.